The 8 T cell receptor beta chains listed next were all sequenced from one sample in a study of blood T cell repertoires in COVID-19 (dated by TCRdb to 2020 to 2021). Libraries were prepared through the immunoSEQ multiplex PCR assay. Not all clones reach the TCRdb copy of this immuneACCESS table, which keeps in-frame sequences only. Checked studies attribute under half of the gap to unresolved V genes and leave the rest unexplained. Here the sample has about 270,000 clones; over 75% occur a single time. Clones ranked in the top ten supply around 15% of the sample. Sequencing was done on a sample of PBMCs or T cells enriched from blood (not recorded which). Source of these receptors: a man aged 18 to 29 who had recovered from COVID-19.

This chain links TRBV6-5 with TRBJ2-7; the D gene is possibly TRBD1 (8 bases). Germline CDR1 is MNHEY and CDR2 is SVGAGI. The CDR3 has 15 residues. V was shortened by 7 bases and J by 3 bases, with 19 bases between the two germline ends. In DNA form, the CDR3 reads TGTGCCAGCAATGGACACAGGGGGGGCTACTACGAGCAGTACTTC. It specifies CASNGHRGGYYEQYF.

This rearrangement joins TRBV6-5 to TRBJ1-4; weak D call: TRBD1 (5 bases). Germline V lookup: CDR1 MNHEY, CDR2 SVGAGI. The CDR3 has 15 amino acids. The germline V and J ends were trimmed by 6 bases and 0 bases, with 11 bases remaining between them. The CDR3, as DNA: TGTGCCAGCAGCATGGGGCAAGCAACTAATGAAAAACTGTTTTTT. It encodes CASSMGQATNEKLFF.

The genes are TRBV3-1 (or the pseudogene TRBV3-2) and TRBJ1-5; 10 positions agree with TRBD1. CDR1 and CDR2 (germline): LGHDT, YNNKEL (reference sequence). The CDR3 consists of 14 residues. J gave up 7 bases and V 3 bases, and 3 bases lay outside the gene matches. The CDR3 here is CASSQGQGYQPQHF. The DNA for the CDR3 is TGTGCCAGCAGCCAGGGACAGGGGTACCAGCCCCAGCATTTT.

This clone was picked up a small number of times. The chain links TRBV15 to TRBJ2-1; maybe TRBD1 (6 bases). The CDR3 runs 15 residues. CDR1 and CDR2 (germline): LNHNV, YYDKDF (reference sequence). V was clipped by 0 bases and J by 2 bases, with 8 bases between them. This chain's CDR3 is CATSRETGTYNEQFF. Here the CDR3 DNA reads TGTGCCACCAGCAGAGAGACAGGAACCTACAATGAGCAGTTCTTC.

The V gene is TRBV20-1, the J gene TRBJ1-4; no firm D call. V dropped 5 bases and J dropped 14 bases, with 15 bases sitting between them. This CDR3 comprises 11 residues. CDR1 is DFQATT and CDR2 is SNEGSKA in the germline V gene (reference sequence). DNA of the CDR3: TGCAGTGCTGCGGATGGGTCTGCCCTGTTTTTT. Amino acid sequence: CSAADGSALFF.

J is TRBJ2-1 and V is TRBV7-9; TRBD2 matches 9 bases. The V gene end was trimmed by 5 bases and the J gene end by 2 bases; junction bases not matched to a gene: 13. The germline gives CDR1 SEHNR, CDR2 FQNEAQ (reference sequence). The CDR3 is 18 residues long. The CDR3 DNA reads as TGTGCCAGCAGCCAGATCGAGGGGCTAGCGGGGACCTACAATGAGCAGTTCTTC. The encoded protein is CASSQIEGLAGTYNEQFF.

The count of this clone is one. The chain employs TRBV19 and TRBJ2-6; the match to TRBD2 covers 7 bases. Germline V gives CDR1 LNHDA, CDR2 SQIVND (reference sequence). The trim removed 1 base at V and 0 bases at J, leaving 0 bases unmatched. The length of the CDR3 is 16 residues. The CDR3 protein is CASSIGTSSGANVLTF. In DNA, the CDR3 is TGTGCCAGTAGTATAGGGACTAGCTCTGGGGCCAACGTCCTGACTTTC.

This chain links TRBV2 with TRBJ2-2; D might be TRBD1 (5 bases). V lost 4 bases, J lost 3 bases, and 9 bases lay in between. Germline V gives CDR1 SNHLY, CDR2 FYNNEI. The CDR3 length is 14 residues. CDR3 DNA sequence: TGTGCCAGCAGTGTAACAGGACACACCGGGGAGCTGTTTTTT. This encodes CASSVTGHTGELFF.